These 29 T cell receptor beta chains were all obtained from the same sample, sequenced in a study of blood T cell repertoires in COVID-19. Using immunoSEQ multiplex PCR, the repertoire was profiled, and TCRdb retains in-frame clones only, with some absent. This sample has 40,000 to 55,000 clones; approximately 78% occur once, and the top ten carry roughly 5.8%. Sequencing was done on a sample of PBMCs or T cells enriched from blood (not recorded which). These receptors came from a woman in her fifties or sixties with acute COVID-19.

DNA of the CDR3: TGTGCCAGCAGTTTGGGTATTTGGAGTACCTATAATTCACCCCTCCACTTT. This sequence encodes CASSLGIWSTYNSPLHF. This chain joins TRBV27 and TRBJ1-6; no firm D call. V lost 3 bases and J lost 2, with 14 bases in between. The CDR3 has 17 residues. Germline V lookup: CDR1 MNHEY, CDR2 SMNVEV (reference sequence).

The gene calls are TRBV18 and TRBJ1-5; 7 nucleotides agree with TRBD1. Germline trimming cut 6 bases from V and 1 base from J; bases unmatched to any gene: 9. The CDR3 is 16 residues long. Germline values: CDR1 KGHSH, CDR2 LQKENI. The CDR3 reads CASSRQGGGSNQPQHF. CDR3 nucleotide sequence: TGTGCCAGCTCGCGACAGGGCGGAGGGAGCAATCAGCCCCAGCATTTT.

This chain joins TRBV27 and TRBJ2-2, with TRBD2 as a possible D gene (5 bases). The V end was cut by 1 base, the J end by 4 bases, with 10 bases between. The CDR3 extends over 15 amino acids. Germline CDR1 is MNHEY and CDR2 is SMNVEV (reference sequence). CDR3 nucleotide sequence: TGTGCCAGCAGTTTATTCTTAGCGAGCACCGGGGAGCTGTTTTTT. It specifies CASSLFLASTGELFF.

The chain combines TRBV5-1 with TRBJ1-1; 7 bases agree with TRBD1. CDR1 and CDR2 from the germline V gene are SGHRS and YFSETQ. This CDR3 is built from 14 residues. After removal of 4 bases from V and 7 bases from J, the junction contained 10 bases not matched to a gene. The CDR3 region has the DNA TGCGCCAGCAGCCCGGACACTCAGGGGGGTGAAGCTTTCTTT. It specifies CASSPDTQGGEAFF.

This chain uses TRBV7-9 with TRBJ2-3; TRBD1 matches at 8 bases. CDR1 SEHNR and CDR2 FQNEAQ come from the germline V gene (reference sequence). The V and J ends lost 4 bases and 5 bases, in that order; junction bases with no gene match: 14. The CDR3 has 17 residues. In DNA, the CDR3 is TGTGCCAGCAGCTCCCCAAGGCAGGGGGCGCGGATAGATACGCAGTATTTT. It yields the protein CASSSPRQGARIDTQYF.

The chain uses TRBV19 and TRBJ2-2; 9 bases agree with TRBD2. The CDR3 covers 16 residues. Germline V gives CDR1 LNHDA, CDR2 SQIVND (reference sequence). V shed 7 bases and J 4 bases; nucleotides not matched to a gene: 10. The CDR3 loop is CASTYSRLAATGELFF. For the CDR3, the DNA is TGTGCCAGTACCTATAGTCGACTAGCGGCCACCGGGGAGCTGTTTTTT.

J is TRBJ1-2 and V is TRBV5-6; 7 bases are a match to TRBD1. CDR3 size: 16 residues. Germline CDR1 reads SGHDT; CDR2 reads YYEEEE. V shed 3 bases and J 0 bases; nucleotides not matched to a gene: 8. For the CDR3, the DNA is TGTGCCAGCAGCTCCTTAATCGGGACAGCTAACTATGGCTACACCTTC. Translation gives CASSSLIGTANYGYTF.

V gene TRBV6-5 combines with J gene TRBJ2-2; D may be TRBD1 (5 bases). The CDR3 spans 14 residues. Trimming cost V 6 bases and J 6 bases, with 14 bases left between them. Germline V gene data show CDR1 as MNHEY and CDR2 as SVGAGI. The CDR3 DNA follows: TGTGCCAGCAGGACCCTAACAGGAGCCGGGGAGCTGTTTTTT. Protein sequence: CASRTLTGAGELFF.

This clone was seen a single time. The chain recombines TRBV27 with TRBJ2-3; a weak D match, TRBD2 (6 bases). The CDR3 length is 14 residues. Germline-derived CDR1 and CDR2 are MNHEY and SMNVEV (reference sequence). V lost 8 bases and J 8 bases, leaving 20 bases between the germline ends. In DNA form, the CDR3 reads TGTGCCAGCGCCGAGGACTATCAGAGGGGTACGCAGTATTTT. Residues: CASAEDYQRGTQYF.

The chain couples TRBV28 to TRBJ2-7, with D possibly being TRBD1 (6 bases). Germline lookup yields CDR1 MDHEN and CDR2 SYDVKM. The CDR3 covers 11 residues. V gave up 7 bases and J gave up 12 bases, with 16 bases separating them. The CDR3 protein is CASTEGVMPYF. For the CDR3, the DNA is TGTGCCAGCACCGAGGGGGTAATGCCGTACTTC. The full variable domain, with the rest looked up from reference TRBV28 and TRBJ2-7, is DVKVTQSSRYLVKRTGEKVFLECVQDMDHENMFWYRQDPGLGLRLIYFSYDVKMKEKGDIPEGYSVSREKKERFSLILESASTNQTSMYLCASTEGVMPYFGPGTRLTVT.

The chain joins TRBV3-1 (or the pseudogene TRBV3-2) to TRBJ1-6; D possibly corresponds to TRBD1 (5 bases). The length of the CDR3 is 16 residues. CDR1 and CDR2 (germline): LGHDT, YNNKEL (reference sequence). Deletions cut 1 base from V and 3 bases from J, with 10 bases between. CDR3 sequence: CASSQGGQGYNSPLHF. The CDR3, as DNA: TGTGCCAGCAGCCAAGGTGGGCAGGGCTATAATTCACCCCTCCACTTT.

V is TRBV6-5 and J is TRBJ2-2; D uncertain. V dropped 0 bases and J dropped 3 bases, with 5 bases sitting between them. The CDR3 consists of 14 residues. Germline V gene data show CDR1 as MNHEY and CDR2 as SVGAGI. The CDR3 loop reads CASSYSSDTGELFF. The DNA for the CDR3 is TGTGCCAGCAGTTACTCATCGGACACCGGGGAGCTGTTTTTT.

The gene calls are TRBV6-1 and TRBJ1-5, with a possible D match to TRBD1 (5 bases). Trimming stripped 2 bases from V and 0 bases from J, with 14 bases between. The CDR3 has 17 residues. Germline V gene sequence: CDR1 MNHNS, CDR2 SASEGT. As DNA, the CDR3 is TGTGCCAGCAGTGAATACGGAATACAGGATAGCAATCAGCCCCAGCATTTT. This translates into CASSEYGIQDSNQPQHF.

The chain joins TRBV7-2 to TRBJ1-2; TRBD1 matches at 9 bases. The CDR3 extends over 15 amino acids. Germline CDR1 SGHTA, CDR2 FQGNSA. The junction had 11 bases not matched to a gene; V was cut back by 4 bases and J by 8 bases. This chain's CDR3 is CASSYQPGTGYGYTF. In DNA form, the CDR3 reads TGTGCCAGCAGCTACCAACCCGGGACAGGGTACGGCTACACCTTC. Full variable domain (missing parts from reference TRBV7-2 and TRBJ1-2): GAGVSQSPSNKVTEKGKDVELRCDPISGHTALYWYRQSLGQGLEFLIYFQGNSAPDKSGLPSDRFSAERTGGSVSTLTIQRTQQEDSAVYLCASSYQPGTGYGYTFGSGTRLTVV.

The CDR3, as DNA: TGTGCCAGCAGTTTGGGACAGGGGGTAATCGGCAATCAGCCCCAGCATTTT. Its protein is CASSLGQGVIGNQPQHF. This sequence joins TRBV28 and TRBJ1-5; the match to TRBD1 covers 11 bases. CDR1 is MDHEN, CDR2 SYDVKM, per germline. V lost 3 bases, J lost 2 bases, and 6 bases stayed unmatched. The CDR3 length is 17 residues.

The chain has TRBV6-6 and TRBJ1-5; weak D call: TRBD1 (6 bases). V lost 10 bases to trimming and J lost 1 base, with 11 bases between them. This CDR3 has 13 amino acids. Per germline, CDR1 MNHNY and CDR2 SVGAGI (reference sequence). The CDR3 coding sequence is TGTGCCACCCTCAGGGGAAGCAATCAGCCCCAGCATTTT. Translation gives CATLRGSNQPQHF.

The chain employs TRBV3-1 (or the pseudogene TRBV3-2) and TRBJ2-5, with 9 positions matching TRBD1. This CDR3 spans 16 amino acids. Germline values: CDR1 LGHDT, CDR2 YNNKEL (reference sequence). The junction had 11 bases not matched to a gene; V was cut back by 5 bases and J by 4 bases. The CDR3 protein is CASSKPRQGVRETQYF. The CDR3 DNA reads as TGTGCCAGCAGCAAACCCCGACAGGGGGTAAGAGAGACCCAGTACTTC.

This clone was recorded only once. The rearrangement joins TRBV6-5 to TRBJ2-7; 8 nucleotides align to TRBD2. This CDR3 comprises 15 residues. The J segment lost 2 bases and the V segment lost 7 bases, leaving 10 bases of the junction unmatched. Germline V CDR1 and CDR2: MNHEY, SVGAGI. CDR3 residues: CASTPGGGRPYEQYF. The CDR3 nucleotides read TGTGCCAGCACCCCCGGGGGGGGAAGACCCTACGAGCAGTACTTC.

CDR3 amino acids: CASSPKGQGIRSPLHF. The CDR3 DNA reads as TGTGCCAGTAGTCCGAAGGGACAGGGGATTCGGTCACCCCTCCACTTT. The chain recombines TRBV19 with TRBJ1-6; 10 bases line up with TRBD1. Trimming at V came to 5 bases and at J to 10 bases, leaving 11 bases not matched to a gene. The germline CDR1 and CDR2 sequences are LNHDA and SQIVND (reference sequence). The CDR3 runs 16 residues.

This chain connects TRBV3-1 (or the pseudogene TRBV3-2) to TRBJ1-4, with TRBD1 identical over 7 bases. V was pared by 7 bases and J by 4 bases, with 9 bases of the junction left unmatched. Germline CDR1 and CDR2: LGHDT and YNNKEL (reference sequence). The CDR3 runs 15 residues. CDR3 nucleotide sequence: TGTGCCAGCACCGCCACGGCAGGGGGTAATGAAAAACTGTTTTTT. Its translation is CASTATAGGNEKLFF.

This clone was counted a few times. J is TRBJ1-1 and V is TRBV7-9; 7 nucleotides line up with TRBD1. Germline V gene lookup returns CDR1 SEHNR and CDR2 FQNEAQ (reference sequence). The CDR3 is 15 amino acids. Losses at the gene ends were 5 bases for V and 1 base for J; bases not matched to a gene: 7. CDR3: CASSPGQGGNTEAFF. CDR3 bases: TGTGCCAGCAGCCCAGGGCAGGGGGGGAACACTGAAGCTTTCTTT.

This clone was observed once. The V and J genes are TRBV5-1 and TRBJ1-2; 7 bases are shared with TRBD1. This CDR3 has 15 residues. The trim removed 4 bases at V and 4 bases at J, leaving 10 bases unmatched. Germline lookup yields CDR1 SGHRS and CDR2 YFSETQ. This CDR3 reads CASSQGTAQIYGYTF. The DNA of the CDR3 is TGCGCCAGCAGCCAAGGGACAGCCCAAATCTATGGCTACACCTTC. The variable domain in full, completed from reference TRBV5-1 and TRBJ1-2, reads KAGVTQTPRYLIKTRGQQVTLSCSPISGHRSVSWYQQTPGQGLQFLFEYFSETQRNKGNFPGRFSGRQFSNSRSEMNVSTLELGDSALYLCASSQGTAQIYGYTFGSGTRLTVV.

This clone was detected only a few times. The rearrangement links TRBV5-1 to TRBJ2-7, with 10 bases identical to TRBD1. This CDR3 is 15 amino acids long. The trim removed 1 base at V and 0 bases at J, leaving 1 base unmatched. In germline, CDR1 is SGHRS, CDR2 YFSETQ. This CDR3 is CASSLWTGGSYEQYF. CDR3 sequence (DNA): TGCGCCAGCAGCTTGTGGACAGGGGGCTCCTACGAGCAGTACTTC. The complete variable domain, with remaining parts taken from reference TRBV5-1 and TRBJ2-7, reads KAGVTQTPRYLIKTRGQQVTLSCSPISGHRSVSWYQQTPGQGLQFLFEYFSETQRNKGNFPGRFSGRQFSNSRSEMNVSTLELGDSALYLCASSLWTGGSYEQYFGPGTRLTVT.

The CDR3 reads CASGLGSGQPQHF. CDR3 nucleotides: TGTGCTAGTGGTTTGGGGTCCGGTCAGCCCCAGCATTTT. The chain employs TRBV12-5 and TRBJ1-5; D is ambiguous. Trimming removed 1 base from V and 6 bases from J, with 7 bases in between. This CDR3 has 13 amino acids. Germline CDR1 is LGHNT and CDR2 is FRNRAP.

In its sample, this clone was seen once. J is TRBJ1-2 and V is TRBV6-2 or TRBV6-3; weak D call: TRBD1 (5 bases). The CDR3 runs 15 residues. Trimming stripped 0 bases from V and 6 bases from J, with 14 bases between. The germline CDR1 and CDR2 sequences are MNHEY and SVGEGT. CDR3 nucleotides: TGTGCCAGCAGTTACTCGGGCCAGGGAATCAATGGCTACACCTTC. It specifies CASSYSGQGINGYTF.

As to this clone: Its ends do not fully match the called genes, so a read error is possible. The chain employs TRBV7-7 and TRBJ2-3; maybe TRBD1 (5 bases). In germline, CDR1 is SSHAT, CDR2 FNYEAQ (reference sequence). CDR3 size: 15 residues. CDR3 DNA: TGTGCTAGCAGCCCTGGGTCAGGGCACACAGATACGCAGTATTTT. Protein sequence: CASSPGSGHTDTQYF.

The rearrangement uses TRBV28 and TRBJ2-5, with TRBD1 matching 10 bases. Germline CDR1 is MDHEN and CDR2 is SYDVKM. The CDR3 is made up of 17 amino acids. V lost 1 base, J lost 6 bases, and 11 bases stayed unmatched. In nucleotides, the CDR3 is TGTGCCAGCAGTTTATTCGGGGGGGGACAGGGGAAAAAGACCCAGTACTTC. It codes for CASSLFGGGQGKKTQYF.

This chain joins TRBV15 and TRBJ1-4; 8 bases line up with TRBD1. Germline CDR1 is LNHNV and CDR2 is YYDKDF (reference sequence). This CDR3 is built from 15 residues. Germline trimming cut 0 bases from V and 8 bases from J; bases unmatched to any gene: 5. The CDR3 here is CATSRDRGLKEKLFF. For the CDR3, the DNA is TGTGCCACCAGCAGAGACAGGGGGCTTAAGGAAAAACTGTTTTTT.

This chain uses TRBV7-6 with TRBJ1-6; no definite D call. The ends were cut back, 0 bases at V and 6 bases at J, with 9 bases in the middle. The germline CDR1 and CDR2 sequences are SGHVS and FNYEAQ. This CDR3 region has 15 residues. The CDR3 spells CASSLAGEGNSPLHF. In DNA, the CDR3 is TGTGCCAGCAGCTTAGCCGGGGAGGGTAATTCACCCCTCCACTTT.